The clone carrying this TCR beta chain was found a few times. The antigen remains undetermined. While the first cohort had over 650 subjects, the donors belonged to the separate validation cohort of about 130 subjects. The sample comes from a study of cytomegalovirus exposure and HLA in healthy donors. Study as a whole: The approximately 120 validation repertoires, a later analysis reported, used the same platform as the 666 first-cohort repertoires.

Some clones are missing from TCRdb's copy, which holds only in-frame ones; the method was immunoSEQ multiplex PCR. Of over 110,000 clones listed, more than 85% are singletons. Study-wide results and limits: Among TCR beta chains, those listed as cytomegalovirus-associated numbered about 160.

Per germline, CDR1 SGHNT and CDR2 YENEEA. This CDR3 contains 17 residues. Trimming at V came to 8 bases and at J to 5 bases, leaving 13 bases not matched to a gene. The sequencing input was PBMCs. The source of this sequence is a man aged 18 to 29 in good health and CMV-seropositive. J is TRBJ2-1 and V is TRBV11-3, with 12 nucleotides matching TRBD2. DNA for the CDR3: TGTGCCAGCGAGTCCCCCCTCGGACTAGCGGGAAACAATGAGCAGTTCTTC. It codes for CASESPLGLAGNNEQFF.